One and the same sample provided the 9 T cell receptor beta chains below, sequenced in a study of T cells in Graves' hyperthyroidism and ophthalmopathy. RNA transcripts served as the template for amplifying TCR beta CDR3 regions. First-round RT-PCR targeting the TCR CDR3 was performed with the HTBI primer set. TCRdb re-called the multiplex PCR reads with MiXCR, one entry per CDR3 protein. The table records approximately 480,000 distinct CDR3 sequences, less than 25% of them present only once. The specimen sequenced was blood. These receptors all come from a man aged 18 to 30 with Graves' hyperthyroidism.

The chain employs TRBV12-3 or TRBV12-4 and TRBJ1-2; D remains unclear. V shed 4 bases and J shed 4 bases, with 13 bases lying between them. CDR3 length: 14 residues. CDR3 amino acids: CASSWSRSSYGYTF. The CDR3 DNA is TGTGCCAGCAGTTGGAGTAGGTCATCCTATGGCTACACCTTC.

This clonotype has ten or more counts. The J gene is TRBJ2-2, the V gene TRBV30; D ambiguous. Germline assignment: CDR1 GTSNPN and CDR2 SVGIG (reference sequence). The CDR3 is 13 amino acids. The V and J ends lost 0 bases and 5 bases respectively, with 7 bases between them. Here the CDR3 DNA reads TGTGCCTGGAGTGTACTTCAGACCGGGGAGCTGTTTTTT. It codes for CAWSVLQTGELFF.

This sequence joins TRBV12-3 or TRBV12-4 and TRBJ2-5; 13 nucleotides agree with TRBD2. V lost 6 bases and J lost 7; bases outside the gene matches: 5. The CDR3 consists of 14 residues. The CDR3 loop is CASSRRLAGGTQYF. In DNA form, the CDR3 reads TGTGCCAGCAGCCGAAGACTAGCGGGGGGGACCCAGTACTTC.

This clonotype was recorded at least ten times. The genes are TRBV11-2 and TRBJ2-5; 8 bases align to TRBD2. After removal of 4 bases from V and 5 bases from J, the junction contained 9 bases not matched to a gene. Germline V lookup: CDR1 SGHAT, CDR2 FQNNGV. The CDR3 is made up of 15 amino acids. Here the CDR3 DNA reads TGTGCCAGCAGCTCTCTCAAGCGGGGGTCTGAGACCCAGTACTTC. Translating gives CASSSLKRGSETQYF.

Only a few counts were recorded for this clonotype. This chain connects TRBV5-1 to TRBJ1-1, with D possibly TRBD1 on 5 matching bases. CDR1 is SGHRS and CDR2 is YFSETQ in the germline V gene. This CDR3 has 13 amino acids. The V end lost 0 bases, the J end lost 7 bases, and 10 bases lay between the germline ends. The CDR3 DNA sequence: TGCGCCAGCAGCTTGGGGGACGTCCTTGAAGCTTTCTTT. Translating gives CASSLGDVLEAFF.

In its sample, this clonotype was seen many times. CDR3 loop: CASSLGPDRVNTEAFF. Written as DNA, the CDR3 is TGCGCCAGCAGCCTGGGGCCGGACAGGGTTAACACTGAAGCTTTCTTT. This chain links TRBV5-1 with TRBJ1-1; 8 positions match TRBD1. In germline, CDR1 is SGHRS, CDR2 YFSETQ. Germline trimming cut 4 bases from V and 2 bases from J; bases unmatched to any gene: 10. The CDR3 totals 16 residues.

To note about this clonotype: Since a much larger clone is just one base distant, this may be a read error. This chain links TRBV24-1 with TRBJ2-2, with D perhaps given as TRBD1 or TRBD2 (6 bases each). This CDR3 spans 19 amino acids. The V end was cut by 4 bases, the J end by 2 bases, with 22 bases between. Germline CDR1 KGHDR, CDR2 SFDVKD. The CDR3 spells CATSDRRWGADPNTGELFF. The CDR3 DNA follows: TGTGCCACCAGTGACCGCCGTTGGGGGGCCGACCCCAACACCGGGGAGCTGTTTTTT.

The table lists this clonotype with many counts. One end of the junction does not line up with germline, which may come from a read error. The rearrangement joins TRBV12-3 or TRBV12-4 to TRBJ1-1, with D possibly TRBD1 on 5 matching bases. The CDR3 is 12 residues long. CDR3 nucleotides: TGTGCCAGCCATCGAGGGACCGCTGAAGCTTCCTTT. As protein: CASHRGTAEASF.

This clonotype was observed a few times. The CDR3 loop reads CASSPARVARNIQYF. CDR3 coding DNA: TGTGCCAGCAGTCCCGCCAGGGTAGCAAGAAACATTCAGTACTTC. This chain joins TRBV27 and TRBJ2-4; D might be TRBD1 (5 bases). This CDR3 is 15 amino acids long. Trimming shortened V by 5 bases and J by 6 bases, and 17 bases separated the two germline ends. Germline CDR1 reads MNHEY; CDR2 reads SMNVEV (reference sequence).